This T cell receptor (beta chain) was captured by sequencing in a study of T-cell reconstitution after alpha-beta-depleted transplantation in children. Trimming cost V 0 bases and J 3 bases, with 13 bases left between them. Germline V gives CDR1 SGDLS, CDR2 YYNGEE. This CDR3 region has 15 residues. The sample holds a few counts of this clonotype. Unique molecular identifiers were used to barcode this TCRbeta library. Each CDR3 protein gets one entry after TCRdb re-called the PCR reads with MiXCR. The table has nearly 400,000 distinct CDR3 sequences, around 20% seen once. Sample: PBMCs from the stem cell graft donor, taken from the stem cell graft. This TCR was recovered from a human donor who donated a stem cell graft to a child with acute myeloid leukemia. V is TRBV9 and J is TRBJ2-7; the D gene could be TRBD1 or TRBD2 (5 bases each). CDR3 sequence: CASSVGGEKNYEQYF. CDR3 nucleotides: TGTGCCAGCAGCGTAGGAGGGGAGAAAAACTACGAGCAGTACTTC.